The rows below give T cell receptor beta chains drawn from one sample of a study of monozygotic twins with cystic fibrosis. Assay: immunoSEQ multiplex PCR; the TCRdb copy retains only in-frame clones and omits some. The sample consists of about 32,000 clones, 92% of them appearing once. What was sequenced was blood. The receptors shown here come from a girl aged 2 to 10 with cystic fibrosis. Both conserved end residues are part of each CDR3. Fields, in order: D gene, CDR3 length, clone size, V gene, J gene, CDR3 protein. The D gene is left open where the match is weak. Clone size, where shown, is once, few, many, or a class for clones that have expanded.

d_call: -
cdr3_length: 14
clone_size: -
v_call: TRBV7-2
j_call: TRBJ1-1
cdr3_aa: CASSLELQAGEAFF

d_call: -
cdr3_length: 12
clone_size: -
v_call: TRBV7-2
j_call: TRBJ2-7
cdr3_aa: CASSPSGDEQYF

d_call: TRBD1
cdr3_length: 15
clone_size: -
v_call: TRBV29-1
j_call: TRBJ2-2
cdr3_aa: CSVLYRGYNTGELFF

d_call: TRBD1
cdr3_length: 14
clone_size: -
v_call: TRBV27
j_call: TRBJ1-2
cdr3_aa: CASSPGTGVGGYTF

d_call: -
cdr3_length: 14
clone_size: -
v_call: TRBV29-1
j_call: TRBJ2-2
cdr3_aa: CSVLKGKNTGELFF

d_call: TRBD1
cdr3_length: 14
clone_size: -
v_call: TRBV7-9
j_call: TRBJ1-4
cdr3_aa: CASSIQGAQEKLFF

d_call: TRBD2
cdr3_length: 16
clone_size: -
v_call: TRBV4-1
j_call: TRBJ2-1
cdr3_aa: CASSQQRGGPYNEQFF

d_call: -
cdr3_length: 14
clone_size: -
v_call: TRBV28
j_call: TRBJ2-7
cdr3_aa: CASRHPRSSYEQYF

d_call: -
cdr3_length: 12
clone_size: -
v_call: TRBV5-8
j_call: TRBJ1-2
cdr3_aa: CASSQNNYGYTF

d_call: TRBD2
cdr3_length: 16
clone_size: -
v_call: TRBV27
j_call: TRBJ2-3
cdr3_aa: CASSTRLAGVTDTQYF

d_call: -
cdr3_length: 16
clone_size: -
v_call: TRBV5-4
j_call: TRBJ1-4
cdr3_aa: CASSSRRPDSNEKLFF

d_call: TRBD1
cdr3_length: 16
clone_size: -
v_call: TRBV10-3
j_call: TRBJ1-2
cdr3_aa: CAISETGQGGYYGYTF

d_call: -
cdr3_length: 15
clone_size: -
v_call: TRBV7-9
j_call: TRBJ1-2
cdr3_aa: CASSLFQGALYGYTF

d_call: -
cdr3_length: 13
clone_size: -
v_call: TRBV6-6
j_call: TRBJ1-1
cdr3_aa: CASIPAWNTEAFF

d_call: TRBD1
cdr3_length: 17
clone_size: -
v_call: TRBV7-8
j_call: TRBJ1-2
cdr3_aa: CASSLGLGTGVSYGYTF

d_call: TRBD2
cdr3_length: 17
clone_size: -
v_call: TRBV5-4
j_call: TRBJ2-3
cdr3_aa: CASSSTLNSGGTDTQYF

d_call: TRBD1
cdr3_length: 12
clone_size: -
v_call: TRBV5-8
j_call: TRBJ2-3
cdr3_aa: CASRLQGNTQYF

d_call: TRBD2
cdr3_length: 16
clone_size: -
v_call: TRBV9
j_call: TRBJ2-1
cdr3_aa: CASSVDPGGMYNEQFF

d_call: -
cdr3_length: 17
clone_size: -
v_call: TRBV4-1
j_call: TRBJ2-7
cdr3_aa: CASSQLKDSLASYEQYF

d_call: -
cdr3_length: 14
clone_size: -
v_call: TRBV5-4
j_call: TRBJ2-1
cdr3_aa: CASSYVGTYNEQFF

d_call: -
cdr3_length: 14
clone_size: -
v_call: TRBV18
j_call: TRBJ1-2
cdr3_aa: CASSPPAQRGGYTF

d_call: -
cdr3_length: 15
clone_size: -
v_call: TRBV2
j_call: TRBJ1-5
cdr3_aa: CASSEGTVSNQPQHF

d_call: -
cdr3_length: 12
clone_size: few
v_call: TRBV6-6
j_call: TRBJ2-7
cdr3_aa: CASAGQPYEQYF

d_call: -
cdr3_length: 11
clone_size: -
v_call: TRBV7-6
j_call: TRBJ1-3
cdr3_aa: CASRDGNTIYF

d_call: -
cdr3_length: 17
clone_size: -
v_call: TRBV10-3
j_call: TRBJ1-1
cdr3_aa: CAISESKGKPGNTEAFF

d_call: -
cdr3_length: 13
clone_size: -
v_call: TRBV7-2
j_call: TRBJ1-5
cdr3_aa: CASRWGIDQPQHF

d_call: -
cdr3_length: 10
clone_size: -
v_call: TRBV20-1
j_call: TRBJ2-7
cdr3_aa: CSALPYEQYF

d_call: TRBD1
cdr3_length: 16
clone_size: -
v_call: TRBV5-1
j_call: TRBJ1-4
cdr3_aa: CASSSSGTVGNEKLFF

d_call: TRBD2
cdr3_length: 14
clone_size: few
v_call: TRBV6-4
j_call: TRBJ2-1
cdr3_aa: CASRNSGSTDEQFF

d_call: TRBD2
cdr3_length: 15
clone_size: -
v_call: TRBV10-3
j_call: TRBJ2-1
cdr3_aa: CAISWTSGKDNEQFF

d_call: -
cdr3_length: 13
clone_size: -
v_call: TRBV27
j_call: TRBJ2-1
cdr3_aa: CASSLREVGEQFF

d_call: -
cdr3_length: 12
clone_size: -
v_call: TRBV28
j_call: TRBJ1-5
cdr3_aa: CASRISNQPQHF

d_call: -
cdr3_length: 11
clone_size: -
v_call: TRBV20-1
j_call: TRBJ2-1
cdr3_aa: CSANGLKEQFF

d_call: -
cdr3_length: 17
clone_size: -
v_call: TRBV19
j_call: TRBJ1-2
cdr3_aa: CASSTGGRSGFVYGYTF

d_call: -
cdr3_length: 15
clone_size: -
v_call: TRBV7-9
j_call: TRBJ1-6
cdr3_aa: CASLPVGEGSSPLHF

d_call: -
cdr3_length: 15
clone_size: -
v_call: TRBV7-8
j_call: TRBJ2-1
cdr3_aa: CASSFGETAYNEQFF

d_call: -
cdr3_length: 14
clone_size: -
v_call: TRBV28
j_call: TRBJ1-1
cdr3_aa: CASLFAGGYTEAFF

d_call: -
cdr3_length: 13
clone_size: -
v_call: TRBV7-2
j_call: TRBJ2-5
cdr3_aa: CASSGGLQETQYF

d_call: -
cdr3_length: 15
clone_size: -
v_call: TRBV9
j_call: TRBJ2-5
cdr3_aa: CASSVSGQKQETQYF

d_call: -
cdr3_length: 14
clone_size: -
v_call: TRBV6-4
j_call: TRBJ2-2
cdr3_aa: CASSSGDHTGELFF